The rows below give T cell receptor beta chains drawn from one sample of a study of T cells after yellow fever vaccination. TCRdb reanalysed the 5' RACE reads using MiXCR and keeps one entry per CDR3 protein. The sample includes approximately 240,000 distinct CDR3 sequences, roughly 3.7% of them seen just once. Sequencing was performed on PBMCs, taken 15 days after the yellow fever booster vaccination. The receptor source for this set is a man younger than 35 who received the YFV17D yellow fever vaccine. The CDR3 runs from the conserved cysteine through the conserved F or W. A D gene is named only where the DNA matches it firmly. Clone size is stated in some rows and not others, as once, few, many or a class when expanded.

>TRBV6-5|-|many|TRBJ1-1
CASSYVRGNTEAFF
TGTGCCAGCAGTTACGTCCGGGGCAACACTGAAGCTTTCTTT
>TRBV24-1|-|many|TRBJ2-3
CATSVTGFADTQYF
TGTGCCACCAGTGTAACAGGGTTTGCAGATACGCAGTATTTT
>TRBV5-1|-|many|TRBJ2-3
CASSLGDFTDTQYF
TGCGCCAGCAGCTTGGGGGACTTCACAGATACGCAGTATTTT
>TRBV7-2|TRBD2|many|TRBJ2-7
CASSFTSGGGSYEQYF
TGTGCCAGCAGCTTTACTAGCGGGGGGGGAAGCTACGAGCAGTACTTC
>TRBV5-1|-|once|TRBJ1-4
CASSSGQVNEKLFF
TGCGCCAGCAGCTCGGGACAAGTTAATGAAAAACTGTTTTTT
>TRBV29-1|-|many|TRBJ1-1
CSVEDRMNTEAFF
TGCAGCGTTGAGGACAGAATGAACACTGAAGCTTTCTTT
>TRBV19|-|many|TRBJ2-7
CASSIGWGASHEQYF
TGTGCCAGTAGTATCGGTTGGGGGGCGAGCCACGAGCAGTACTTC
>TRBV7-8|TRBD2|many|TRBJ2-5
CASSSRTSLFPETQYF
TGTGCCAGCAGCTCCCGGACTAGCCTGTTTCCCGAGACCCAGTACTTC
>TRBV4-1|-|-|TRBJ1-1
CASSQMIQGNTEAFF
TGCGCCAGCAGCCAGATGATCCAGGGGAACACTGAAGCTTTCTTT
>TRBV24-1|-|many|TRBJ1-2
CATTKGRSRGYTF
TGTGCCACCACCAAGGGCCGATCGCGGGGCTACACCTTC
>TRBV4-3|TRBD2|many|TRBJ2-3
CASSREAGGHPDTQYF
TGCGCCAGCAGCCGAGAAGCGGGGGGGCATCCAGATACGCAGTATTTT
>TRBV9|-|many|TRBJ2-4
CASSAGDIQYF
TGTGCCAGCAGTGCAGGGGACATTCAGTACTTC
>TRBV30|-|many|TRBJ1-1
CAWISRTEAFF
TGTGCCTGGATCTCTCGGACTGAAGCTTTCTTT
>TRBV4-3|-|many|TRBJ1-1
CASSQGGRNTEAFF
TGCGCCAGCAGCCAAGGGGGCAGGAACACTGAAGCTTTCTTT